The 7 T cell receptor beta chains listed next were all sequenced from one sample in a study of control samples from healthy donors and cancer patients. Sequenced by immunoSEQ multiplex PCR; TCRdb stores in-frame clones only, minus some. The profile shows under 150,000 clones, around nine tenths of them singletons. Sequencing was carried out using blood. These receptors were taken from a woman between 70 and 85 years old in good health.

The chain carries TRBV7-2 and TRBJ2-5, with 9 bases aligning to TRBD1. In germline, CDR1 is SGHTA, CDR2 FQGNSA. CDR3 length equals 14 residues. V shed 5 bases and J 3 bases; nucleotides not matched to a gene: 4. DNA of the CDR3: TGTGCCAGCAGCACTTGGACAGGGGAAGAGACCCAGTACTTC. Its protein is CASSTWTGEETQYF.

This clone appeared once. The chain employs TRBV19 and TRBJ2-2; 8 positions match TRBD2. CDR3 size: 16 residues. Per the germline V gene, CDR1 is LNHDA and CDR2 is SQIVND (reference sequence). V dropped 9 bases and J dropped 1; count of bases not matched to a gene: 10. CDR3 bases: TGTGCCAGCAACCCCCCGGGAGGGGGGAACACCGGGGAGCTGTTTTTT. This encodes CASNPPGGGNTGELFF. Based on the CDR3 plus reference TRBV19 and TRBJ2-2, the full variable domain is DGGITQSPKYLFRKEGQNVTLSCEQNLNHDAMYWYRQDPGQGLRLIYYSQIVNDFQKGDIAEGYSVSREKKESFPLTVTSAQKNPTAFYLCASNPPGGGNTGELFFGEGSRLTVL.

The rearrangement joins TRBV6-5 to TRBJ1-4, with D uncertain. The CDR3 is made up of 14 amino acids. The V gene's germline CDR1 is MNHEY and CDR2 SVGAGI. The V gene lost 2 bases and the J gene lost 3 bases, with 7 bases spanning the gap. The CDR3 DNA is TGTGCCAGCAGTTACAGGGCGGCTAATGAAAAACTGTTTTTT. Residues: CASSYRAANEKLFF.

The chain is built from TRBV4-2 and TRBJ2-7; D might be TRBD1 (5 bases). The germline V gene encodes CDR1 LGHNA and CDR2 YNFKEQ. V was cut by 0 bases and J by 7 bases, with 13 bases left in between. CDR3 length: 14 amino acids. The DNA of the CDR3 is TGTGCCAGCAGCCAAGACCAGGGAACGTCGGAGCAGTACTTC. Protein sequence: CASSQDQGTSEQYF.

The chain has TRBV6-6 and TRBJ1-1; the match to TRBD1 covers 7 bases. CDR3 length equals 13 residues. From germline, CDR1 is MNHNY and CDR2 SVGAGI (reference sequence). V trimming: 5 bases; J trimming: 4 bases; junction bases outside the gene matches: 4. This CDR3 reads CASSRHRGTEAFF. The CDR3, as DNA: TGTGCCAGCAGTAGGCACAGGGGCACTGAAGCTTTCTTT.

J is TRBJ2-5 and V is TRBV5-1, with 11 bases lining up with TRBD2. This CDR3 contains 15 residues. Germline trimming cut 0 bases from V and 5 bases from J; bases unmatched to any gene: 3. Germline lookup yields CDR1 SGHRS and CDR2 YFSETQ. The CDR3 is CASSLAGTSGETQYF. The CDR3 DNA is TGCGCCAGCAGCTTGGCCGGGACTAGCGGCGAGACCCAGTACTTC. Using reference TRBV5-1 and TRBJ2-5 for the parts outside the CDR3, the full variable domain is KAGVTQTPRYLIKTRGQQVTLSCSPISGHRSVSWYQQTPGQGLQFLFEYFSETQRNKGNFPGRFSGRQFSNSRSEMNVSTLELGDSALYLCASSLAGTSGETQYFGPGTRLLVL.

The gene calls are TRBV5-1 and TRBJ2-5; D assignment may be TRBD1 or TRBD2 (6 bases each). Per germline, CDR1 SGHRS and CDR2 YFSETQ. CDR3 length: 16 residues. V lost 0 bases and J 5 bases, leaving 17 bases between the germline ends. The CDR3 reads CASSLVGAGGGETQYF. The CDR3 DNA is TGCGCCAGCAGCTTGGTGGGGGCAGGTGGGGGGGAGACCCAGTACTTC.